This record covers a single T cell receptor beta chain. What it binds is not known. TCRdb's copy holds only in-frame clones and misses some; the assay was immunoSEQ multiplex PCR. The sample contains around 450,000 clones, more than 80% of which appear only once. This record belongs to a study of Ad26.COV2.S vaccination and SARS-CoV-2 variants. Whole-study context: Once, or twice with 56 days between doses, Ad26.COV2.S was given intramuscularly. Study findings and constraints: The analyses of TCR breadth and depth may have understated the size of total T cell responses.

As to treatment: around 19 received Ad26.COV2.S at low or high dose, single or two shots; 5 received placebo; per-sample allocation not given. Sampling occurred on day 63 after the first vaccine or placebo injection. This person who donated was an adult of 18-55 years in Boston. Between the trimmed V and J ends, which lost 6 bases and 5 bases, there was a span of 17 bases. The CDR3 consists of 14 residues. The germline gives CDR1 SQVTM, CDR2 ANQGSEA. This sample comprised peripheral blood, obtained in a trial of Ad26.COV2.S vaccine versus placebo. This sequence originates from a person aged 18-65 years who received the Ad26.COV2.S COVID-19 vaccine or a placebo. The chain links TRBV29-1 to TRBJ2-1; D unclear. The CDR3 protein is CSVVILMTDNEQFF. For the CDR3, the DNA is TGCAGCGTGGTGATCCTAATGACCGACAATGAGCAGTTCTTC.